The sequence of this T cell receptor (beta chain) was determined in a study of shared clonotypes between healthy human individuals (TCRdb year 2020). Notes on the research overall: A couple of women and three men aged 18 to 49 years were included in the cohort. Libraries were prepared and TCR repertoires were sequenced by different laboratories using diverse techniques, in order to increase sequencing depth and limit assay-specific biases. For each donor, CD4 naive and CD4 memory were each given three plates, CD8 naive was given two plates, and CD8 memory was given one plate. Blood TCR repertoires of roughly five healthy adults were deeply sequenced to estimate repertoire size and the extent of clonotype sharing between individuals. Leukapheresis yielded between about 0.94 and 9.5 billion PBMCs per donor. The research as a whole found: Incomplete sequencing was indicated by rarefaction of sorted-subset datasets, despite the large sequencing depth. The small number of donors limited the genetic and exposure-history diversity represented. Pairwise subsampling led to the expectation that sequencing depth would affect the degree of clonotype sharing among donors. Sampling was restricted to blood, and TCR repertoires in tissues likely differ from the TCR repertoires found in blood. Higher generation probabilities were observed for clonotypes shared by all four sorted-subset donors than for non-shared clonotypes. Estimated clonotype richness was generally larger for naive than for memory subsets. When a few donors were compared, the shared fraction of clonotypes was roughly 5% for naive CD4, less than 4% for naive CD8, 2.3% for memory CD4, and 0.4% for memory CD8.

CD8 naive samples were obtained by positive selection for CCR7 among CD45RO-negative cells, yielding a CD45RA+CCR7+ population from which TemRA cells were excluded. The donors were healthy, HIV-negative adults with no recently reported acute infections or vaccinations. Only Caucasian adults living in Nashville, Tennessee, USA were represented among the donors. Blood was obtained by leukapheresis, after which PBMCs were separated by Ficoll-Histopaque density gradient centrifugation and cryopreserved in liquid nitrogen vapor phase. Analytical flow cytometry was used to check the purity and quantity of every magnetically sorted T cell population. Genomic DNA was isolated from every sorted fraction and measured by UV absorbance on a Nanodrop 2000c. TCR CDR3 regions were amplified from genomic DNA by multiplex PCR using the deep immunoSEQ assay. For each cell subset, the extracted genomic DNA was distributed evenly across all wells of several immunoSEQ 96-well plates, and each plate served as one replicate. For sorted subsets, roughly 200 ng genomic DNA, equal to 30,000 to 35,000 T cell genomes, was loaded into each replicate PCR. The purified libraries were quantified using a Qubit 3.0 fluorometer, sized with a Bioanalyzer 2100, and then quantified again using the KAPA Library Quantification kit. A separate single-read 150-cycle Illumina NextSeq 550 flow cell was used to sequence each immunoSEQ 96-well plate. In the source study's methods: Because only junctional sequences without quality scores were contained in the immunoSEQ output, filtering matching that applied to full-length reads could not be performed. Sequences were annotated with PyIR, a Python wrapper for IgBLAST v1.9, and V/J genes and CDR3 were assigned using IMGT germline references. Reads were removed for weak V/J assignments (E-value above 1e-6), missing CDR3, stop codons, out-of-frame junctions, or ambiguous translated residues. V3J clonotypes were defined by identical inferred V gene, J gene, and CDR3 amino acid sequence. To compute the percentage overlap between repertoires, the number of shared unique clonotypes was divided by the size of the smaller repertoire. Repertoire richness was assessed with RTK rarefaction, the Chao1 estimator, and Recon v2.1 estimates of unobserved clonotypes. Generation probabilities for all TCRbeta clonotypes obtained by the gDNA method from a few donors were computed using OLGA. TCRdb mirrors the immuneACCESS table, restricted to in-frame sequences. Some clones are absent from its copies; in checked studies, under half trace to an unresolved V gene, and the reason for the others is unknown. V and J calls and clone size follow that table, whereas D and trimming were derived from the DNA. Across this sample there are about 600,000 clones, with roughly 95% seen only once. The top ten hold roughly 0.1% of the sample.

In the case of this clone: Its antigen is still unknown. Base quality data are lacking; no much larger clone is found one base away.

Its CDR3 holds 11 amino acids, cysteine through phenylalanine. The kept DNA is CDR3 alone, 33 bases in frame from the first base. Per the germline V gene (reference sequence), MNHEY is the CDR1 and SMNVEV is the CDR2. V loses 10 bases of germline sequence and J loses 8 bases, and the interval between the two ends is 14 bases. This receptor was identified in a woman under 40 in good health. The sequence is built from TRBV27 and TRBJ1-1; 5 matching bases give a weak D call of TRBD1. The sample taken for sequencing was naive CD8+ T cells sorted from blood. The label giving this sample's cell subset or site can be read as: CD45RA+CCR7+. The CDR3 is CATYQGLEAFF. The DNA sequence reads TGTGCCACCTATCAGGGATTAGAAGCTTTCTTT.